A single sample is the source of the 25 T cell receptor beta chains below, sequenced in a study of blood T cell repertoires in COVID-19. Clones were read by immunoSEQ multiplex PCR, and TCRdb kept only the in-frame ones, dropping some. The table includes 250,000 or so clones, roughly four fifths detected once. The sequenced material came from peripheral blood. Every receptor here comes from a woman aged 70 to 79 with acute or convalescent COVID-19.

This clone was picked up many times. The CDR3 DNA sequence: TGTGCCTGGAGCAGGACAGCAGCTAACTATGGCTACACCTTC. This gives the protein CAWSRTAANYGYTF. The chain combines TRBV30 with TRBJ1-2; the D gene is possibly TRBD1 (6 bases). V lost 3 bases, J lost 0 bases, and 11 bases lay in between. CDR3 length equals 14 residues. CDR1 and CDR2 (germline): GTSNPN, SVGIG (reference sequence).

In nucleotides, the CDR3 is TGTGCCAGCAGCGTAGGGACAGGGCCCCGGGTCCAGGGTACGCAGTATTTT. This gives the protein CASSVGTGPRVQGTQYF. The gene calls are TRBV9 and TRBJ2-3, with TRBD1 matching over 8 bases. This CDR3 region has 17 residues. Germline CDR1 is SGDLS and CDR2 is YYNGEE. J was trimmed by 8 bases and V by 0 bases; bases with no gene match: 14.

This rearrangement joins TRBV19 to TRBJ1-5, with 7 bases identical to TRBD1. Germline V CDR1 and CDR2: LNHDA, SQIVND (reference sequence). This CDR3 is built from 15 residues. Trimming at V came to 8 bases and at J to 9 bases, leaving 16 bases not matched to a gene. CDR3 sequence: CASGYRDSSLAPQHF. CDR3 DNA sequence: TGTGCCAGTGGGTACCGGGACAGTTCGCTTGCGCCCCAGCATTTT. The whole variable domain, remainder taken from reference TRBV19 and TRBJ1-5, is DGGITQSPKYLFRKEGQNVTLSCEQNLNHDAMYWYRQDPGQGLRLIYYSQIVNDFQKGDIAEGYSVSREKKESFPLTVTSAQKNPTAFYLCASGYRDSSLAPQHFGDGTRLSIL.

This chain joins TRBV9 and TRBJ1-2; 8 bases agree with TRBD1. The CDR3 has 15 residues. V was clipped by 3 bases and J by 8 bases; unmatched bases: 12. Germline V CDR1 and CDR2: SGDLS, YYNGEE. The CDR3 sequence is CASSGGTGSMKGYTF. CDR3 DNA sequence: TGTGCCAGCAGCGGGGGGACAGGATCTATGAAGGGCTACACCTTC.

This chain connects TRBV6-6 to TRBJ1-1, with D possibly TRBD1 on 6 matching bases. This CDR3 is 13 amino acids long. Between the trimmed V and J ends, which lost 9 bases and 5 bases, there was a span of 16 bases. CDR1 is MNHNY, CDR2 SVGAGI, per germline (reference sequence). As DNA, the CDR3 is TGTGCCAGTGGACAGACACAAGGAACTGAAGCTTTCTTT. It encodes CASGQTQGTEAFF.

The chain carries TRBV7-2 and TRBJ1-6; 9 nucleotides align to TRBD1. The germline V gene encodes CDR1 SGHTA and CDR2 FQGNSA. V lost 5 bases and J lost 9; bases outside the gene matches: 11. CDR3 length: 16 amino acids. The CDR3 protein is CASSPPYWTGVSPLHF. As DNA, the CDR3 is TGTGCCAGCAGCCCGCCTTATTGGACAGGGGTTTCACCCCTCCACTTT.

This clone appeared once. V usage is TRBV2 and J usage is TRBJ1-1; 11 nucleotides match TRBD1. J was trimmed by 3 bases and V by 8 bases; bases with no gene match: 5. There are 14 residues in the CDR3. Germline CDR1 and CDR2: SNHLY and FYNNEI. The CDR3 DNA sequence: TGTGCCAGCGGGGGACAGGGGGGAGACACTGAAGCTTTCTTT. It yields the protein CASGGQGGDTEAFF. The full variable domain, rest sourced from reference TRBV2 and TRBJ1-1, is EPEVTQTPSHQVTQMGQEVILRCVPISNHLYFYWYRQILGQKVEFLVSFYNNEISEKSEIFDDQFSVERPDGSNFTLKIRSTKLEDSAMYFCASGGQGGDTEAFFGQGTRLTVV.

CDR3 DNA sequence: TGCGCCAGCACCTCTACGGGATTAGAGACCCAGTACTTC. The encoded protein is CASTSTGLETQYF. The chain employs TRBV5-1 and TRBJ2-5; TRBD2 is a possible D gene (5 bases). Trimming removed 6 bases at V and 4 bases at J, with 13 bases between. From germline, CDR1 is SGHRS and CDR2 YFSETQ. This CDR3 spans 13 amino acids.

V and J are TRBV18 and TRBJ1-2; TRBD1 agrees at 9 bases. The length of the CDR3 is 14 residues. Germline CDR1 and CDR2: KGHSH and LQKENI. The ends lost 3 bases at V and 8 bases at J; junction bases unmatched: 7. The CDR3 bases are TGTGCCAGCTCACCGGACAGGGGTAATCCAGGCTACACCTTC. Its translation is CASSPDRGNPGYTF.

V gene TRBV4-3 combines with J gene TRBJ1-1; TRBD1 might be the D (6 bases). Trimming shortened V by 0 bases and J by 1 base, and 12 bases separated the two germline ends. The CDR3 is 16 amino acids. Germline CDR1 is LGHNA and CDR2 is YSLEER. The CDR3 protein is CASSQDHMTGNTEAFF. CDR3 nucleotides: TGCGCCAGCAGCCAAGATCATATGACAGGGAACACTGAAGCTTTCTTT.

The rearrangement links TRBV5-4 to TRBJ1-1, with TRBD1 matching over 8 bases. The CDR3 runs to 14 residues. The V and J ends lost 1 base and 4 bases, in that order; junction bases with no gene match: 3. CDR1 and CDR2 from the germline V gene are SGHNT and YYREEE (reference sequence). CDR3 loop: CASSLPTGGTEAFF. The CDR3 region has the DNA TGTGCCAGCAGCTTGCCTACAGGGGGCACTGAAGCTTTCTTT. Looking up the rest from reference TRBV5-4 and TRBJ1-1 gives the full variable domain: ETGVTQSPTHLIKTRGQQVTLRCSSQSGHNTVSWYQQALGQGPQFIFQYYREEENGRGNFPPRFSGLQFPNYSSELNVNALELDDSALYLCASSLPTGGTEAFFGQGTRLTVV.

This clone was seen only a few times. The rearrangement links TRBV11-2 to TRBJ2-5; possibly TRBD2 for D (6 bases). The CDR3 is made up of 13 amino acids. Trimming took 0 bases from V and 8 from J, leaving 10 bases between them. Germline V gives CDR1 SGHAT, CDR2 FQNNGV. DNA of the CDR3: TGTGCCAGCAGCTTAGAAGGAGGGCGCACCCAGTACTTC. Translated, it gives CASSLEGGRTQYF.

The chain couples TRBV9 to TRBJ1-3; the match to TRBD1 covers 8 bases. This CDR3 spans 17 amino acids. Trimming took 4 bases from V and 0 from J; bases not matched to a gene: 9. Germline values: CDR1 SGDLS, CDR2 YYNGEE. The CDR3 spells CASSTLDRDSSGNTIYF. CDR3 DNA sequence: TGTGCCAGCAGCACCCTGGACAGGGACAGCTCTGGAAACACCATATATTTT.

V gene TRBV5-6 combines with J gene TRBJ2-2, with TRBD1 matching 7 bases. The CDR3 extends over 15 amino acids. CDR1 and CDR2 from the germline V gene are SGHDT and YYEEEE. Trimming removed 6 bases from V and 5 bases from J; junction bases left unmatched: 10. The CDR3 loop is CASTPYRGETGELFF. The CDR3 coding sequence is TGTGCCAGCACCCCTTACAGGGGAGAAACCGGGGAGCTGTTTTTT. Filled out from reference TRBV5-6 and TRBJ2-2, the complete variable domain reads DAGVTQSPTHLIKTRGQQVTLRCSPKSGHDTVSWYQQALGQGPQFIFQYYEEEERQRGNFPDRFSGHQFPNYSSELNVNALLLGDSALYLCASTPYRGETGELFFGEGSRLTVL.

In DNA form, the CDR3 reads TGTGCCAGCAGCTCAGGACAGGGGACTAGTCATCCCCAGTACTTC. Protein sequence: CASSSGQGTSHPQYF. The V and J genes are TRBV25-1 and TRBJ2-7; TRBD1 is a possible D gene (9 bases). CDR1 MGHDK and CDR2 SYGVNS come from the germline V gene. The CDR3 has 15 residues. V lost 6 bases and J 10 bases, leaving 25 bases between the germline ends.

CDR3 in amino acids: CASSYTGGTTEAFF. The CDR3 DNA reads TGTGCCAGCAGTTATACAGGGGGGACCACTGAAGCTTTCTTT. This chain connects TRBV25-1 to TRBJ1-1; 8 bases line up with TRBD1. Germline loops: CDR1 MGHDK, CDR2 SYGVNS. Trimming at V came to 5 bases and at J to 4 bases, leaving 6 bases not matched to a gene. The CDR3 is made up of 14 amino acids.

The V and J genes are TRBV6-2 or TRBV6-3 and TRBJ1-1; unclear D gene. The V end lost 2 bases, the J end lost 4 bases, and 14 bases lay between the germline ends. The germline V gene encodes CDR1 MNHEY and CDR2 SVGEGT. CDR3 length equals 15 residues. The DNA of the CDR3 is TGTGCCAGCAGTTACGAGGAAAGTGGACTCACTGAAGCTTTCTTT. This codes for CASSYEESGLTEAFF.

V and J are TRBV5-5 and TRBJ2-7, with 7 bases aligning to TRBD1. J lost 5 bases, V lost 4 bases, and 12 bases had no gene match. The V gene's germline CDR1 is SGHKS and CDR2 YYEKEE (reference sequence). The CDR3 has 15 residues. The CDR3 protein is CASSTTGTELHEQYF. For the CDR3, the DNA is TGTGCCAGCAGCACAACCGGGACAGAGCTCCACGAGCAGTACTTC.

The DNA of the CDR3 is TGTGCCAGCAGCCAAGAAGGGGCAGTTGATGAGACCCAGTACTTC. Translation: CASSQEGAVDETQYF. J is TRBJ2-5 and V is TRBV4-2, with a possible D match to TRBD1 (5 bases). The V end lost 0 bases, the J end lost 5 bases, and 13 bases lay between the germline ends. CDR1 and CDR2 from the germline V gene are LGHNA and YNFKEQ. The CDR3 totals 15 residues.

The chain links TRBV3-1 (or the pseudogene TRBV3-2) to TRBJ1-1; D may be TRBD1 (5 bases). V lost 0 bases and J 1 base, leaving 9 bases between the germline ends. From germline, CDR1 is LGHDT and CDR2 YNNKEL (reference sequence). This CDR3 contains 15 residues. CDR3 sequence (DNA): TGTGCCAGCAGCCAAGAGTCGCAGGGGAACACTGAAGCTTTCTTT. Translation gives CASSQESQGNTEAFF.

DNA for the CDR3: TGCGCCAGCAGCCAAGGGACAGCCACAACGAACACTGAAGCTTTCTTT. Its translation is CASSQGTATTNTEAFF. The chain has TRBV4-1 and TRBJ1-1, with a tentative D call TRBD1 (6 bases). This CDR3 spans 16 amino acids. From germline, CDR1 is MGHRA and CDR2 YSYEKL. V lost 1 base and J lost 1, with 13 bases in between.

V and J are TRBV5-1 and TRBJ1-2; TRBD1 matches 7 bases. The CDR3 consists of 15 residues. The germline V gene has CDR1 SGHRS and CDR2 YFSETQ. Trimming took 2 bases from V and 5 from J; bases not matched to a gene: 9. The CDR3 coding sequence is TGCGCCAGCAGCTTAAACAGGGGTCCCGGTTATGGCTACACCTTC. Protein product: CASSLNRGPGYGYTF.

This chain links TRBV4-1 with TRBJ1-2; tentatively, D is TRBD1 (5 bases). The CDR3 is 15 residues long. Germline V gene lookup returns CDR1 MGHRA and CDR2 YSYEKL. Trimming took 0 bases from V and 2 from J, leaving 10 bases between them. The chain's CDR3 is CASSQETAKNYGYTF. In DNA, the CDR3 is TGCGCCAGCAGCCAAGAGACAGCTAAAAACTATGGCTACACCTTC.

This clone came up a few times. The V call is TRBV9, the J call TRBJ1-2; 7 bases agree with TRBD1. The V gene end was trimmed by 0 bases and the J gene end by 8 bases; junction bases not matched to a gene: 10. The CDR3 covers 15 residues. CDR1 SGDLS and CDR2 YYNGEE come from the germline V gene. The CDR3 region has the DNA TGTGCCAGCAGCGTAGCCTTAGACAGGGCCCTCGGCTACACCTTC. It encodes CASSVALDRALGYTF.

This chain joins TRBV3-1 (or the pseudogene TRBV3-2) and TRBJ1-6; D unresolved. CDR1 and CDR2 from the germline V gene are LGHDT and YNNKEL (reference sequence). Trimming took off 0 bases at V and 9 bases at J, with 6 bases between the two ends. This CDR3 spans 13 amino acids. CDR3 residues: CASSQEVSSPLHF. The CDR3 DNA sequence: TGTGCCAGCAGCCAAGAAGTGAGTTCACCCCTCCACTTT.